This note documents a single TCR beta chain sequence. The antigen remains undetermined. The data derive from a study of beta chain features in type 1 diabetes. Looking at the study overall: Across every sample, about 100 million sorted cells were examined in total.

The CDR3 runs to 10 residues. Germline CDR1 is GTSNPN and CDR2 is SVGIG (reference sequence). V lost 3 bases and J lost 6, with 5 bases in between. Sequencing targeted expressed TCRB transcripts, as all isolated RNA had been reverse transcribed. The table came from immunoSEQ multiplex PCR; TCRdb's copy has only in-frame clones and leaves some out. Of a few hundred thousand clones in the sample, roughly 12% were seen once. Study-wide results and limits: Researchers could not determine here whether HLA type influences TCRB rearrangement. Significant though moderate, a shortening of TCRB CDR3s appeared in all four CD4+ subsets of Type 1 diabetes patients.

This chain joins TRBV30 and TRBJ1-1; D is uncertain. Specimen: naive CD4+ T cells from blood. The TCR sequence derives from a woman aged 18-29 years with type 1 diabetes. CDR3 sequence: CAWREAEAFF. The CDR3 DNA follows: TGTGCCTGGAGGGAGGCTGAAGCTTTCTTT. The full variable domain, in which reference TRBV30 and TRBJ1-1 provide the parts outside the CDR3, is SQTIHQWPATLVQPVGSPLSLECTVEGTSNPNLYWYRQAAGRGLQLLFYSVGIGQISSEVPQNLSASRPQDRQFILSSKKLLLSDSGFYLCAWREAEAFFGQGTRLTVV.